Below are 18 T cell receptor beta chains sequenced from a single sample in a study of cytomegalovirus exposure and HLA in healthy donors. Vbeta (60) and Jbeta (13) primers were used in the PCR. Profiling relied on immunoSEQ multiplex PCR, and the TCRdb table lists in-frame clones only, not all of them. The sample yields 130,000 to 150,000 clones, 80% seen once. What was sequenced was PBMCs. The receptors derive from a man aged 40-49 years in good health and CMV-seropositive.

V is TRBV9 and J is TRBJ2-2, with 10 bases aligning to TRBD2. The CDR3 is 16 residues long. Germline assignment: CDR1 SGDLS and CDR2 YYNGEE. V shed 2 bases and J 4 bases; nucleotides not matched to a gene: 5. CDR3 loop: CASSVSSGRGTGELFF. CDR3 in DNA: TGTGCCAGCAGCGTTTCTAGCGGGAGAGGCACCGGGGAGCTGTTTTTT.

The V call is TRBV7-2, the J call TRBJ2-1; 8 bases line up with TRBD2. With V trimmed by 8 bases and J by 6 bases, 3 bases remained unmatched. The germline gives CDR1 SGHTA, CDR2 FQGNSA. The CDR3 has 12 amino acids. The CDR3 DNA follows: TGTGCCAGCGGACTAGCCTCCAATGAGCAGTTCTTC. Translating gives CASGLASNEQFF.

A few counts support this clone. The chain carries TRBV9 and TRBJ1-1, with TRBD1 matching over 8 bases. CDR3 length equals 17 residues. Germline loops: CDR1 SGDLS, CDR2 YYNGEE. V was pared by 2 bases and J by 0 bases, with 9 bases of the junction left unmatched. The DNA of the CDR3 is TGTGCCAGCAGCGTCGGGGCAGGGGGCTTTATGAACACTGAAGCTTTCTTT. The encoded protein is CASSVGAGGFMNTEAFF. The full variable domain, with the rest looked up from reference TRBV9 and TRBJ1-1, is DSGVTQTPKHLITATGQRVTLRCSPRSGDLSVYWYQQSLDQGLQFLIQYYNGEERAKGNILERFSAQQFPDLHSELNLSSLELGDSALYFCASSVGAGGFMNTEAFFGQGTRLTVV.

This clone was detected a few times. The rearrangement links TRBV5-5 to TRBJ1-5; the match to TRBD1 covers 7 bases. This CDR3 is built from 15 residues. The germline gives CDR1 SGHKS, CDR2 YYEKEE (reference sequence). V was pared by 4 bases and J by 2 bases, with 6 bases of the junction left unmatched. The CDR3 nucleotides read TGTGCCAGCAGCAGACAGGGTCAGGGCAATCAGCCCCAGCATTTT. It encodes CASSRQGQGNQPQHF.

The CDR3 spells CASRMHREGSSEQYF. The CDR3 DNA is TGTGCCAGCAGAATGCACAGGGAGGGATCTAGCGAGCAGTACTTC. The V gene is TRBV27, the J gene TRBJ2-7, with a possible D match to TRBD2 (7 bases). The V end was cut by 6 bases, the J end by 6 bases, with 21 bases between. The CDR3 covers 15 residues. Germline values: CDR1 MNHEY, CDR2 SMNVEV (reference sequence).

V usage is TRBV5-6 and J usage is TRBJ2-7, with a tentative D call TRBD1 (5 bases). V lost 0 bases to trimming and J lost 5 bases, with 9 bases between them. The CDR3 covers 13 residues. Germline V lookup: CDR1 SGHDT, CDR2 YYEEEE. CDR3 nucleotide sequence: TGTGCCAGCAGCTTGGTAAGGGGTAACGAGCAGTACTTC. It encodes CASSLVRGNEQYF.

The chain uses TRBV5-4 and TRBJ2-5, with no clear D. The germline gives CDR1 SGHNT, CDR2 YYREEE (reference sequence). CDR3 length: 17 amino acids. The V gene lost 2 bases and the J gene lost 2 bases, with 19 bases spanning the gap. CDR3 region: CASSLLFSSRQQETQYF. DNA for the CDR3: TGTGCCAGCAGCTTACTCTTTTCGAGTCGCCAACAAGAGACCCAGTACTTC. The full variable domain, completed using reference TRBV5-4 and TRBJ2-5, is ETGVTQSPTHLIKTRGQQVTLRCSSQSGHNTVSWYQQALGQGPQFIFQYYREEENGRGNFPPRFSGLQFPNYSSELNVNALELDDSALYLCASSLLFSSRQQETQYFGPGTRLLVL.

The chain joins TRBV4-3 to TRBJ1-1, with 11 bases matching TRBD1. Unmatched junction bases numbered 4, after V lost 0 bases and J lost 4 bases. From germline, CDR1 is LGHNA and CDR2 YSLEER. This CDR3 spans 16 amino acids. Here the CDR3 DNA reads TGCGCCAGCAGCCAAGATTTTGGGACAGGGGGCACTGAAGCTTTCTTT. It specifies CASSQDFGTGGTEAFF.

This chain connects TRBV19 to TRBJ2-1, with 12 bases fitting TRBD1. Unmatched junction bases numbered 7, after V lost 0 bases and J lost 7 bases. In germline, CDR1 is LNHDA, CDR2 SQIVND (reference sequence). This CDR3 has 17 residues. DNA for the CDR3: TGTGCCAGTAGTATAGACTACCGGGACAGGGGGCGGAATGAGCAGTTCTTC. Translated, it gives CASSIDYRDRGRNEQFF.

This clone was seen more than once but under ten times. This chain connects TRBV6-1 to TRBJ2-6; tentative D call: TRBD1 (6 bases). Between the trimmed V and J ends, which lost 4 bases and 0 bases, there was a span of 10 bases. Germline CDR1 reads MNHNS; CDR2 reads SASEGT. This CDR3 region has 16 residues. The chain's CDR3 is CASSGGRFSGANVLTF. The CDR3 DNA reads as TGTGCCAGCAGTGGGGGGCGTTTCTCTGGGGCCAACGTCCTGACTTTC.

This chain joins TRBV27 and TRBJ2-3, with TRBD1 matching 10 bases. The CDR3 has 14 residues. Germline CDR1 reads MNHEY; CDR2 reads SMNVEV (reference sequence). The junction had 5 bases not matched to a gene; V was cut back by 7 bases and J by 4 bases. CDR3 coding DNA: TGTGCCAGCACCCCGACAGGGGGCGCAGATACGCAGTATTTT. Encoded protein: CASTPTGGADTQYF.

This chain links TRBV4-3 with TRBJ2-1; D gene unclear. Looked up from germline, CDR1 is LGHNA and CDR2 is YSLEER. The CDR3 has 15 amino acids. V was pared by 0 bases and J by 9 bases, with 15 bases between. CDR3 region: CASSQELRMAVEQFF. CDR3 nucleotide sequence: TGCGCCAGCAGCCAAGAACTCCGAATGGCGGTTGAGCAGTTCTTC.

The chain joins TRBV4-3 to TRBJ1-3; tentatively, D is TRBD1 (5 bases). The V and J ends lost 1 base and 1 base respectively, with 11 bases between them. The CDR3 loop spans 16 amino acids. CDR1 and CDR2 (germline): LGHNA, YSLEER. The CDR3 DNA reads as TGCGCCAGCAGCCAAGGAACAGGAAGATCTGGAAACACCATATATTTT. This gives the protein CASSQGTGRSGNTIYF.

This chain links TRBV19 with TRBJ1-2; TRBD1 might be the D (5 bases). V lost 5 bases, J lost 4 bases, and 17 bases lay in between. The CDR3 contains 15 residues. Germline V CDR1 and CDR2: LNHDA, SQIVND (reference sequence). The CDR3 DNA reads TGTGCCAGTAGTTTCAAAGGAGGGGAGAGCTATGGCTACACCTTC. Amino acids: CASSFKGGESYGYTF.

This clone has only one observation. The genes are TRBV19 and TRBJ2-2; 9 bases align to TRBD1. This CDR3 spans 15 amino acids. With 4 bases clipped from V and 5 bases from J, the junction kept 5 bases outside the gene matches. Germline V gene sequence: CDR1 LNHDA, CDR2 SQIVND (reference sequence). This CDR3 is CASSRTGVGTGELFF. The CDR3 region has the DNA TGTGCCAGTAGTAGGACAGGGGTAGGGACCGGGGAGCTGTTTTTT.

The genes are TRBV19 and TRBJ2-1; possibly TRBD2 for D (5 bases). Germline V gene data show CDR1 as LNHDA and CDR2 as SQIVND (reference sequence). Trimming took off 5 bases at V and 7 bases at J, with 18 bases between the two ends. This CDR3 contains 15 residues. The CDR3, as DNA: TGTGCCAGTAGTTCCCGGAGTGGAGGTAAGAATGAGCAGTTCTTC. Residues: CASSSRSGGKNEQFF.

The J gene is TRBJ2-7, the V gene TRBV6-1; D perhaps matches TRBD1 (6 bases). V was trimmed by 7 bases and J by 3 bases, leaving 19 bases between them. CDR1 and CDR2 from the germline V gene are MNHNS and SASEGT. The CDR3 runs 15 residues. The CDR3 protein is CASTSDSDRNYEQYF. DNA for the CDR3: TGTGCCAGCACCTCGGACAGCGACCGTAACTACGAGCAGTACTTC.

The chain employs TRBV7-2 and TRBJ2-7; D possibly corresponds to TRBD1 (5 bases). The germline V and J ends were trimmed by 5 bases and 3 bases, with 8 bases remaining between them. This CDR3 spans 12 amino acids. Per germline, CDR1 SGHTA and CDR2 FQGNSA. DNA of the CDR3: TGTGCCAGCAGCGCCCAGGGCTACGAGCAGTACTTC. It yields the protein CASSAQGYEQYF. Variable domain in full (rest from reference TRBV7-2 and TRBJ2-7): GAGVSQSPSNKVTEKGKDVELRCDPISGHTALYWYRQSLGQGLEFLIYFQGNSAPDKSGLPSDRFSAERTGGSVSTLTIQRTQQEDSAVYLCASSAQGYEQYFGPGTRLTVT.